This T cell receptor beta chain was sequenced during a study of PD-1 blockade in classical Hodgkin lymphoma. On this clone: What it recognizes is unknown.

Study results and caveats: It was reported that newly diagnosed patients had less baseline TCR diversity than healthy donors. At C4D1, TCR diversity had climbed significantly for CD4+ cells, though not for CD8+ cells. Complete responders matched newly diagnosed patients in baseline diversity.

Libraries were prepared by immunoSEQ multiplex PCR; TCRdb keeps only in-frame clonotypes and omits some of them. The repertoire holds about 92,000 clones, around 80% seen once, with over 15% in the top ten. Time point noted: cycle 4 day 1 (C4D1), after less than 7 weeks of nivolumab. In every patient, relapse followed autologous stem cell transplantation, while exposure to brentuximab vedotin differed. The patients, who had relapsed/refractory classical Hodgkin lymphoma, achieved best responses of complete response, partial response or progressive disease. From germline, CDR1 is LGHNA and CDR2 YSLEER. V lost 0 bases to trimming and J lost 3 bases; unmatched junction nucleotides: 5. This CDR3 region has 15 residues.

This chain uses TRBV4-3 with TRBJ2-7; 7 bases map to TRBD2. The source was peripheral blood mononuclear cells (PBMCs), collected before the fourth cycle of nivolumab. This sequence originates from a human donor with classical Hodgkin lymphoma. The DNA of the CDR3 is TGCGCCAGCAGCCAAGAGGCGGGAGAGATCTACGAGCAGTACTTC. Its protein product is CASSQEAGEIYEQYF.